The TCR beta chain under discussion was sequenced for a study of blood T cell repertoires in COVID-19. Whole-study context: Sources were T cells, B-cell-depleted T cells, or PBMCs; the material itself was cDNA or gDNA.

V dropped 5 bases and J dropped 1; count of bases not matched to a gene: 15. The V gene's germline CDR1 is SGHAT and CDR2 FQNNGV. The CDR3 consists of 19 residues. This table comes from immunoSEQ multiplex PCR, and its TCRdb copy is limited to in-frame clones, with some not included. The sample includes about 370,000 clones, around 87% seen only once; the top ten take about 10%. The Seattle site enrolled patients during active infection and followed them longitudinally. The chain employs TRBV11-2 and TRBJ2-5, with 11 bases matching TRBD1. Sequenced sample: peripheral blood. The clonotype comes from a woman between 25 and 40 years old with COVID-19, enrolled during active disease. The CDR3, as DNA: TGTGCCAGCAGCCCGCTCCGGACAGGGGGCGTACCTGTCCAAGAGACCCAGTACTTC. Protein product: CASSPLRTGGVPVQETQYF.